The rows below give T cell receptor beta chains drawn from one sample of a study of blood T cell repertoires in COVID-19. Repertoires were generated with immunoSEQ multiplex PCR, while TCRdb's copy carries only in-frame clones and drops some. Here the sample spans about 180,000 clones, roughly four fifths being singletons. Specimen: peripheral blood. The receptors derive from a woman in her 70s with COVID-19, enrolled during active disease. CDR3s include the opening cysteine and the closing phenylalanine or tryptophan. A D gene is named only where the DNA matches it firmly. A row's size may be missing; if present it is once, few, many or a size class.

D	V	size	J	DNA	CDR3
TRBD1	TRBV11-3	.	TRBJ1-6	TGTGCCAGCAGCCTACATACAAAAGGGGGCGGACGGAATTCACCCCTCCACTTT	CASSLHTKGGGRNSPLHF
TRBD2	TRBV28	.	TRBJ2-1	TGTGCCAGCACGGCGGGAGTGTCCTACAATGAGCAGTTCTTC	CASTAGVSYNEQFF
.	TRBV9	.	TRBJ1-5	TGTGCCAGCAGCGTAGACGCGGGACTCTCTCAGCCCCAGCATTTT	CASSVDAGLSQPQHF
.	TRBV24-1	.	TRBJ2-2	TGTGCCACCAGTGATTTGAGAGCGGGTCCCACCGGGGAGCTGTTTTTT	CATSDLRAGPTGELFF
.	TRBV4-3	.	TRBJ2-3	TGCGCCAGCAGCCAAGCGGGACTCGGAGACACAGATACGCAGTATTTT	CASSQAGLGDTDTQYF
.	TRBV19	once	TRBJ2-7	TGTGCCAGTACCAATAACAGGGTCTCCTACGAGCAGTACTTC	CASTNNRVSYEQYF
.	TRBV7-9	.	TRBJ2-2	TGTGCCAGCAGCGGCGAGGGGAACACCGGGGAGCTGTTTTTT	CASSGEGNTGELFF
.	TRBV5-1	.	TRBJ1-6	TGCGCCAGCAGCTTGGAGGGAAGGACAAATTCACCCCTCCACTTT	CASSLEGRTNSPLHF
TRBD2	TRBV7-8	.	TRBJ2-1	TGTGCCAGCAGCGAAAACCACCAATCAGGACTAGCGGGAGTTGAGCAGTTCTTC	CASSENHQSGLAGVEQFF
.	TRBV2	.	TRBJ1-5	TGTGCCAGCAGCCTCGGGGTACAACCGAATCAGCCCCAGCATTTT	CASSLGVQPNQPQHF
.	TRBV5-1	.	TRBJ2-1	TGCGCCAGCAGCCCCCCGGGGATTTTACCTGAGCAGTTCTTC	CASSPPGILPEQFF
TRBD2	TRBV28	.	TRBJ2-1	TGTGCCAGCAGCACTAGCGGACCATACAATGAGCAGTTCTTC	CASSTSGPYNEQFF
.	TRBV4-3	.	TRBJ2-1	TGCGCCAGCAGCCAAGATAAGGGGCCTTTCAATGAGCAGTTCTTC	CASSQDKGPFNEQFF
.	TRBV5-1	.	TRBJ2-5	TGCGCCAGCAGCTTGGTGGGGGCAGAAGGAGAGACCCAGTACTTC	CASSLVGAEGETQYF
TRBD2	TRBV9	.	TRBJ2-2	TGTGCCAGCAGCTCTCTAGCGGGAGCCACCGGGGAGCTGTTTTTT	CASSSLAGATGELFF
.	TRBV6-5	.	TRBJ1-1	TGTGCCAGCAGTTACTCCCCGGGAAGAACTGAAGCTTTCTTT	CASSYSPGRTEAFF
.	TRBV24-1	.	TRBJ2-1	TGTGCCACCAGTGACAGGGACTTACAAAGGGATGAGCAGTTCTTC	CATSDRDLQRDEQFF
TRBD1	TRBV3-1/TRBV3-2	.	TRBJ2-7	TGTGCCAGCAGCCCGCTCGACAGGGCCTACGAGCAGTACTTC	CASSPLDRAYEQYF
TRBD1	TRBV28	.	TRBJ2-7	TGTGCCAGCAGGGGACCGGGACAGGGGCCCTACGAGCAGTACTTC	CASRGPGQGPYEQYF
.	TRBV5-6	.	TRBJ2-3	TGTGCCAGCAGCTCCCGCCGGGGCACAGATACGCAGTATTTT	CASSSRRGTDTQYF
.	TRBV24-1	.	TRBJ2-7	TGTGCCACCAGTGATTTGCGGGGGTACGAGCAGTACTTC	CATSDLRGYEQYF
TRBD1	TRBV24-1	.	TRBJ2-5	TGTGCCACCAAGTTGACCGGGACAGTCCAAGAGACCCAGTACTTC	CATKLTGTVQETQYF
TRBD2	TRBV29-1	.	TRBJ2-5	TGCAGCGTTGGGGCGGGAGGGGGAGGGGAGACCCAGTACTTC	CSVGAGGGGETQYF
TRBD1	TRBV24-1	.	TRBJ2-1	TGTGCCACCAGTGATCCGGAGGGGACAGGGGTCTCCTACAATGAGCAGTTCTTC	CATSDPEGTGVSYNEQFF
TRBD2	TRBV7-3	.	TRBJ2-1	TGTGCCAGCAGCCAAGCGGGATTGGGAACCTACAATGAGCAGTTCTTC	CASSQAGLGTYNEQFF
.	TRBV30	.	TRBJ1-6	TGTGCCTGGAGTGCAGGGTATAATTCACCCCTCCACTTT	CAWSAGYNSPLHF
.	TRBV19	.	TRBJ1-2	TGTGCCAGTAGTATAGGCGGGAACTCGCCCCTTTATGGCTACACCTTC	CASSIGGNSPLYGYTF
.	TRBV9	.	TRBJ2-7	TGTGCCAGCAGCGGGACTCCCGGATACGAGCAGTACTTC	CASSGTPGYEQYF
.	TRBV28	.	TRBJ2-5	TGTGCCAGCAGTCCGTTCAGGGTTGAGGAGACCCAGTACTTC	CASSPFRVEETQYF
.	TRBV28	.	TRBJ2-1	TGTGCCAGCAGTTTTTTGTCGACGACAGCCTACAATGAGCAGTTCTTC	CASSFLSTTAYNEQFF
.	TRBV6-6	.	TRBJ2-1	TGTGCCAGCGCGAATCCTCAAAGCGAGCAGTTCTTC	CASANPQSEQFF
.	TRBV18	.	TRBJ1-4	TGTGCCAGCCGAGGGCAGGACGGTAATGAAAAACTGTTTTTT	CASRGQDGNEKLFF
TRBD2	TRBV30	.	TRBJ2-1	TGTGCTTCCGGGACTAGCGGTTACAATGAGCAGTTCTTC	CASGTSGYNEQFF
TRBD1	TRBV30	once	TRBJ1-5	TGTGCCTGGAGTGCCGCGACAGGGTTTAGTCAGCCCCAGCATTTT	CAWSAATGFSQPQHF